The source of this TCR beta chain is a study of T cell responses to AZD1222 COVID-19 vaccine. Study findings and constraints: Spike-specific TCRs gained breadth and depth after people received two AZD1222 doses. Repertoires were sampled only after the peak T cell response. The study identified only six AZD1222 recipients as seropositive at baseline. Possibly, clonal diversity was underestimated; donors were largely white British and included more females.

The protocol was immunoSEQ multiplex PCR, while the TCRdb copy is restricted to in-frame clones and leaves out a portion. The sample yields 95,000 to 150,000 clones, 90% seen once. The CDR3 is 16 residues long. Germline CDR1 MNHEY, CDR2 SVGEGT. Concerning this clone itself: Its antigen is unknown. One end of the junction is discordant with germline, which a read error may explain. Other DNA sequences in this specimen translate into the identical CDR3.

This sequence joins TRBV6-2 or TRBV6-3 and TRBJ2-3; TRBD2 agrees at 11 bases. The sequence derives from an adult in good health. The source was peripheral blood, collected on day 0 of MenACWY control vaccination. The DNA of the CDR3 is TGTGCCAGCAGTTACAGTAGCGGGGGGGGCACGGATACGCAGTATTTT. Translated, it gives CASSYSSGGGTDTQYF.